Sequencing of this TCR beta chain was carried out in a study of a mutant IDH1 vaccine in newly diagnosed glioma (TCRdb year 2021). About the study as a whole: Patients received eight vaccinations in weeks 1, 3, 5, 7, 11, 15, 19 and 23, corresponding to visits V03 through V10. Vaccination was initiated 4-6 weeks after radiotherapy alone, or concurrently with temozolomide cycles in the chemotherapy-containing groups. Of the 25 to 35 treated patients, approximately 62% were male and about 40% were female, and a mean age of about 37 years was recorded. Before enrollment, patients had received standard therapy of radiotherapy alone, temozolomide alone, or radiochemotherapy with temozolomide; most received the combination. Peripheral blood samples were drawn at six visits, namely V03 (baseline), V05, V07, V10, V12 and V13. For exploratory analyses, longitudinal TCRB deep sequencing was carried out in about 26 treated patients wherever samples were available.

The library was produced with the immunoSEQ multiplex PCR assay. The hsTCRB Kit was used according to the manufacturer's protocol to amplify rearranged TCR beta chain sequences. An Illumina MiSeq was used to sequence the TCRB libraries. In the original analysis: The proprietary platform of the kit vendor was used for demultiplexing, trimming and gene mapping. The table was pulled from immuneACCESS by TCRdb, which kept in-frame rearrangements only. Such tables lose some clones; where checked, under half of the loss comes from unresolved V genes, and the rest has no known cause. V, J and clone size were drawn from that table, and D and trimming were deduced from the DNA. The sample contains 25,000 to 35,000 clones, around 80% of them found a single time. Over 7% of the sample goes to the ten largest clones. In regard to this clone: Its antigen is not yet known. Per-base qualities were not stored, and no clone one base away is much larger.

What the time point label conveys for this sample: week 23, last vaccination. Each vaccine dose, consisting of 300 ug of a 20-mer mutant IDH1 peptide in Montanide, was administered subcutaneously with topical imiquimod. All donors had newly diagnosed IDH1-mutant astrocytomas of WHO grade 3 or 4 that showed loss of nuclear ATRX. The samples were drawn from NOA16, a multicentre, single-arm, open-label phase I trial in Germany that tested a mutant IDH1 peptide vaccine in humans for the first time. Genomic DNA for TCRB sequencing was extracted from EDTA blood using the DNeasy Blood and Tissue Kit. The CDR3 holds 15 amino acids from the cysteine to the phenylalanine. The only DNA kept is the CDR3, 45 bases in frame from the first base. CDR1 is given as SGHTA and CDR2 as FQGTGA, both from the germline V gene. V sheds 7 bases and J sheds 0 bases, leaving 12 bases between their ends. On the study overall, not on this receptor specifically: Changes in the top peripheral T cell clonotypes picked up by TCRB sequencing did not appear to be linked to pseudoprogression. Vaccine-induced immune responses across multiple MHC alleles were detected in over 85% of patients. According to the authors, sample limitations meant that analyses of patient blood samples could not be reproduced. PBMC samples for TCRB deep sequencing were selected based on availability.

This chain joins TRBV7-3 to TRBJ1-4; confidence is insufficient to name the D gene. The sample here was PBMCs, taken from a glioma patient whose treatment included an IDH1 peptide vaccine. The origin of this receptor is a woman aged 18 to 35 with glioma. Read as DNA, the sequence is TGTGCCAGCATCCCATTCTTTGCAACTAATGAAAAACTGTTTTTT. This sequence encodes CASIPFFATNEKLFF.